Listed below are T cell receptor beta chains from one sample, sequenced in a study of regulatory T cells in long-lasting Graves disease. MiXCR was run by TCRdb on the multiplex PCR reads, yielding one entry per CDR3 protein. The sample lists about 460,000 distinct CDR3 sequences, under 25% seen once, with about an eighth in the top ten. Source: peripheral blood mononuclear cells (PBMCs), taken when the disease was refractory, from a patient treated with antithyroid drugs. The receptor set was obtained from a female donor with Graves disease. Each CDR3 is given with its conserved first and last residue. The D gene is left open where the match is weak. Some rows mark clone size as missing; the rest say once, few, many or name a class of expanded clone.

cdr3_nt: TGTGCCAGCAGTGAACCTACGGGTGCAGATCAGCCCCAGCATTTT
cdr3_aa: CASSEPTGADQPQHF
clone_size: many
j_call: TRBJ1-5
d_call: .
v_call: TRBV2

cdr3_nt: TGTGCCAGCAGCGGATTAGGGGGCGGCGAGCAGTACTTC
cdr3_aa: CASSGLGGGEQYF
clone_size: once
j_call: TRBJ2-7
d_call: TRBD1
v_call: TRBV9

cdr3_nt: TGCAGCGTTCGACAGGGACCAGATACGCAGTATTTT
cdr3_aa: CSVRQGPDTQYF
clone_size: few
j_call: TRBJ2-3
d_call: TRBD1
v_call: TRBV29-1

cdr3_nt: TGTGCCAGCAGTGAAGAGGACAGGGGAGATGGCTACACCTTC
cdr3_aa: CASSEEDRGDGYTF
clone_size: once
j_call: TRBJ1-2
d_call: TRBD1
v_call: TRBV25-1

cdr3_nt: TGTGCCACCAGTGATTCCCCAACGGAGACCCAGTACTTC
cdr3_aa: CATSDSPTETQYF
clone_size: many
j_call: TRBJ2-5
d_call: .
v_call: TRBV24-1

cdr3_nt: TGTGCCAGCAGCCAAAAAAACCGTGACAGGGGATCCGAGACCCAGTACTTC
cdr3_aa: CASSQKNRDRGSETQYF
clone_size: .
j_call: TRBJ2-5
d_call: TRBD1
v_call: TRBV14

cdr3_nt: TGTGCCAGCAGCCAAGTGTTCGAAATCGGGAGCGATCACACCGGGGAGCTGTTTTTT
cdr3_aa: CASSQVFEIGSDHTGELFF
clone_size: .
j_call: TRBJ2-2
d_call: .
v_call: TRBV4-2

cdr3_nt: TGTGCCAGCAGCCCGGGACAGGGAGGTGTTGAAGCTTTCTTT
cdr3_aa: CASSPGQGGVEAFF
clone_size: many
j_call: TRBJ1-1
d_call: TRBD1
v_call: TRBV28

cdr3_nt: TGCAGTGCCCCCGGGACAGGGTCGGTCGTGTTCTCTGAAGCTTTCTTT
cdr3_aa: CSAPGTGSVVFSEAFF
clone_size: few
j_call: TRBJ1-1
d_call: TRBD1
v_call: TRBV20-1

cdr3_nt: TGTGCCAGCAGCCGAAATGGGGGCGGGGAGACCCAGTACTTC
cdr3_aa: CASSRNGGGETQYF
clone_size: many
j_call: TRBJ2-5
d_call: .
v_call: TRBV12-3/TRBV12-4

cdr3_nt: TGTGCCAGCAGCCACAGGGGGAGCTCCTATAATTCACCCCTCCACTTT
cdr3_aa: CASSHRGSSYNSPLHF
clone_size: .
j_call: TRBJ1-6
d_call: TRBD1
v_call: TRBV7-3

cdr3_nt: TGTGCCAGCAGTTTATGGAGGTCTGGAAACACCATATATTTT
cdr3_aa: CASSLWRSGNTIYF
clone_size: many
j_call: TRBJ1-3
d_call: .
v_call: TRBV28

cdr3_nt: TGCAGCGTTGAGTATAGCGGGATGAACAATGAGCAGTTCTTC
cdr3_aa: CSVEYSGMNNEQFF
clone_size: .
j_call: TRBJ2-1
d_call: TRBD2
v_call: TRBV29-1

cdr3_nt: TGCAGTGCTCTGGAGGGGGACACTGAAGCTTTCTTT
cdr3_aa: CSALEGDTEAFF
clone_size: .
j_call: TRBJ1-1
d_call: .
v_call: TRBV20-1

cdr3_nt: TGTGCCAGCAGCTTCCGGCAGCTGAACACTGAAGCTTTCTTT
cdr3_aa: CASSFRQLNTEAFF
clone_size: .
j_call: TRBJ1-1
d_call: .
v_call: TRBV13

cdr3_nt: TGTGCCAGCAGATGGCTGGACAGTACATCTCCAGCTGGGGCCAACGTCCTGACTTTC
cdr3_aa: CASRWLDSTSPAGANVLTF
clone_size: many
j_call: TRBJ2-6
d_call: .
v_call: TRBV27

cdr3_nt: TGTGCCAGCAGCTTCTCCGGGACAGAAAGATATAAAGCTTTCTTT
cdr3_aa: CASSFSGTERYKAFF
clone_size: many
j_call: TRBJ1-1
d_call: TRBD1
v_call: TRBV11-1

cdr3_nt: TGTGCCAGCAGTTCAGCGGGAGGGAGCTCCTACGAGCAGTACTTC
cdr3_aa: CASSSAGGSSYEQYF
clone_size: many
j_call: TRBJ2-7
d_call: TRBD2
v_call: TRBV28

cdr3_nt: TGCGCCAGCAGCTCCCTGGTGGCAGGGGGCACTGAAGCTTTCTTT
cdr3_aa: CASSSLVAGGTEAFF
clone_size: .
j_call: TRBJ1-1
d_call: TRBD1
v_call: TRBV5-1

cdr3_nt: TGTGCCAGCAGCTTACGCAGGGATTCCCCCAATCAGCCCCAGCATTTT
cdr3_aa: CASSLRRDSPNQPQHF
clone_size: .
j_call: TRBJ1-5
d_call: .
v_call: TRBV7-2

cdr3_nt: TGTGCCAGCAGCCAACAGGGGGCGGGTGGCTACACCTTC
cdr3_aa: CASSQQGAGGYTF
clone_size: many
j_call: TRBJ1-2
d_call: TRBD1
v_call: TRBV3-1

cdr3_nt: TGTGCCAGCAGTTACCGGACACTAAACACTGAAGCTTTCTTT
cdr3_aa: CASSYRTLNTEAFF
clone_size: many
j_call: TRBJ1-1
d_call: .
v_call: TRBV6-5